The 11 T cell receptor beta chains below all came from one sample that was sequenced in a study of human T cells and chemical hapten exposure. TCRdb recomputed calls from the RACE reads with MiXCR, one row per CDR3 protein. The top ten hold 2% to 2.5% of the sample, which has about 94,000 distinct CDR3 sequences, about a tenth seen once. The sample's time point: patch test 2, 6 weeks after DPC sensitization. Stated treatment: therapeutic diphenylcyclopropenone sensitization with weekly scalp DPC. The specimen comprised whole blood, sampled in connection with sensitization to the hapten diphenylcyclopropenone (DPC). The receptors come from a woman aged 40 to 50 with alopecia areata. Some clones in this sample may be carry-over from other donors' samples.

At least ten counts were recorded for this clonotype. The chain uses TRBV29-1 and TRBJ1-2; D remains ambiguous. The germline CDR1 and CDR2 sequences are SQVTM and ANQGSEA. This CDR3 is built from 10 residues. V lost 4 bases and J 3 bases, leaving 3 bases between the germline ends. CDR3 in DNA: TGCAGCGTTGCTGACTATGGCTACACCTTC. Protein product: CSVADYGYTF.

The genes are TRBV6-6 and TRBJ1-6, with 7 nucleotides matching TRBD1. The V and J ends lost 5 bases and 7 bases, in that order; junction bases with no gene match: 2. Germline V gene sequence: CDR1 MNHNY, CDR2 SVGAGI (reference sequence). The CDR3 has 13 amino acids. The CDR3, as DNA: TGTGCCAGCAGTCAGACAGGGAATTCACCCCTCCACTTT. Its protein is CASSQTGNSPLHF.

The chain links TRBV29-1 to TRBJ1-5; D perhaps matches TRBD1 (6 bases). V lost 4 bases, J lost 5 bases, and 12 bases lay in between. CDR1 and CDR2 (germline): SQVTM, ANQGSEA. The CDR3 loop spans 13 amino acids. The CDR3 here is CSVGGGRDQPQHF. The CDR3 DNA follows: TGCAGCGTTGGAGGGGGACGGGATCAGCCCCAGCATTTT.

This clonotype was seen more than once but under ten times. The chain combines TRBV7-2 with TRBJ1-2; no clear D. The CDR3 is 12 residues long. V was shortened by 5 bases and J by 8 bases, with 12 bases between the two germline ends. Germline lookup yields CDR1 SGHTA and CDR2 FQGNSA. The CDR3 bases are TGTGCCAGCAGCCCCCCCGGCCGGGGCTACACCTTC. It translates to CASSPPGRGYTF.

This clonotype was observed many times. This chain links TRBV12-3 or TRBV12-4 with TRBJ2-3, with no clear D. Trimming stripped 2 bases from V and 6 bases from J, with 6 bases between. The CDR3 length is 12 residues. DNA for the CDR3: TGTGCCAGCAGTTTAAACCGTGATACGCAGTATTTT. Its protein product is CASSLNRDTQYF.

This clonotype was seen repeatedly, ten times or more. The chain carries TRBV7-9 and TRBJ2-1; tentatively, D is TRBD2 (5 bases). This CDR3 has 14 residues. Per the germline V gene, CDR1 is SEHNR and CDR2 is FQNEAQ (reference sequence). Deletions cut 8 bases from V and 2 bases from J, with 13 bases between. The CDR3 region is CASEMEAAYNEQFF. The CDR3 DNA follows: TGTGCCAGCGAGATGGAGGCGGCCTACAATGAGCAGTTCTTC.

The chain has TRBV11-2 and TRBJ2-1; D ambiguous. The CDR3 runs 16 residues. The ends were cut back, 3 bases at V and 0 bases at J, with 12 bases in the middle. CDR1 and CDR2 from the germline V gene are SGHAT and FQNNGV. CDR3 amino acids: CASSLGRRSSYNEQFF. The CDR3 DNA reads TGTGCCAGCAGCTTGGGTCGACGTAGCTCCTACAATGAGCAGTTCTTC.

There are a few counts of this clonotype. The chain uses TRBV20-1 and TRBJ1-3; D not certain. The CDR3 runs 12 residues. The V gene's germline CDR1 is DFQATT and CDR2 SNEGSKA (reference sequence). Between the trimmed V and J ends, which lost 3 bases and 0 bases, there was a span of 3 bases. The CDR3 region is CSASNSGNTIYF. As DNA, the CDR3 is TGCAGTGCTAGTAACTCTGGAAACACCATATATTTT.

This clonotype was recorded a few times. The CDR3 is CSVNTGGRGGNEQFF. The CDR3 DNA reads as TGCAGCGTCAATACCGGCGGCAGGGGGGGCAATGAGCAGTTCTTC. This sequence joins TRBV29-1 and TRBJ2-1; TRBD1 or TRBD2 may be the D gene (7 bases each). Trimming stripped 6 bases from V and 6 bases from J, with 21 bases between. CDR3 length: 15 residues. CDR1 is SQVTM and CDR2 is ANQGSEA in the germline V gene.

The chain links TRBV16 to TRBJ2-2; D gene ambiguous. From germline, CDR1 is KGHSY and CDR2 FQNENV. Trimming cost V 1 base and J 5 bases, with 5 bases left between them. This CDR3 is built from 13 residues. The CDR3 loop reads CASSQFVTGELFF. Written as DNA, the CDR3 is TGTGCCAGCAGCCAATTTGTAACCGGGGAGCTGTTTTTT.

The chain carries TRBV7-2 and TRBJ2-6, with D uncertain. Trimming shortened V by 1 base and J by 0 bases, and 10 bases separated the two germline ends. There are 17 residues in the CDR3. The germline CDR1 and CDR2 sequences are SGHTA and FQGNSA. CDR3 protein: CASSLGPQTSGANVLTF. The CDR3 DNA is TGTGCCAGCAGCTTAGGACCGCAAACCTCTGGGGCCAACGTCCTGACTTTC.